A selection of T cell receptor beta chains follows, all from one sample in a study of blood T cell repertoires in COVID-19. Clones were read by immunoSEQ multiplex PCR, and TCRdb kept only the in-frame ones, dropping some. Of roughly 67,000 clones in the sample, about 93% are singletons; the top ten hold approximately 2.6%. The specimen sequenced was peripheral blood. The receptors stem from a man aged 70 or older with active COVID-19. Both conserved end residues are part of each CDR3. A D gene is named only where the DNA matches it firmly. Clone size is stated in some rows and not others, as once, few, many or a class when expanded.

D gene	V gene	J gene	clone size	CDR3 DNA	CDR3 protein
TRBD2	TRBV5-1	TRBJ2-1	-	TGCGCCAGCAGCTTGGCGACTAGCGGGGGTAATTTGTTCTTC	CASSLATSGGNLFF
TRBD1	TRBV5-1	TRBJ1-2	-	TGCGCCAGCAGCATCGGGACAGAAATCTATGGCTACACCTTC	CASSIGTEIYGYTF
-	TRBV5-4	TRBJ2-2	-	TGTGCCAGCAGCTTGGCCGGTACCGACACCGGGGAGCTGTTTTTT	CASSLAGTDTGELFF
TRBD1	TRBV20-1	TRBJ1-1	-	TGCAGTGCTAGTGGGGGCAGGGGGTCACCGAACACTGAAGCTTTCTTT	CSASGGRGSPNTEAFF
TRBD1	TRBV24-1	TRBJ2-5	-	TGTGCCACCAGTGATACCGGGACAGGGGGAGAGACCCAGTACTTC	CATSDTGTGGETQYF
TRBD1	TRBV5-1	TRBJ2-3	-	TGCGCCAGCAGCTTGGGACAGGGGGTCGTCTTTACAGATACGCAGTATTTT	CASSLGQGVVFTDTQYF
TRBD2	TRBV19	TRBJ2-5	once	TGTGCCTCCTCCCCCGGGGGGGGAGAGACCCAGTACTTC	CASSPGGGETQYF
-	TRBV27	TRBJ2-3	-	TGTGCCAGCAGTTTCGACCGGGGGACAGATACGCAGTATTTT	CASSFDRGTDTQYF
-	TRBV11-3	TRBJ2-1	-	TGTGCCAGCAGTCAAGGGGCGGCTGCAAACAATGAGCAGTTCTTC	CASSQGAAANNEQFF
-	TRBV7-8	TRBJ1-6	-	TGTGCCAGCAGCTTAGAGCGGTCTTCTGTCCACTTT	CASSLERSSVHF
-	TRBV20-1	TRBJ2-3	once	TGCAGTGCTAGTGCTCCGGGACATAGCACAGATACGCAGTATTTT	CSASAPGHSTDTQYF
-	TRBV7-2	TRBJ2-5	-	TGTGCCAGCAGCCGCGGGACAGCCTACCAAGAGACCCAGTACTTC	CASSRGTAYQETQYF
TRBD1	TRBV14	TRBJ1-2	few	TGTGCCAGCAGCCAAGGGACAGGGCCTTATGGCTACACCTTC	CASSQGTGPYGYTF
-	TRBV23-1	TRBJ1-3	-	TGCGCCAGCAGTCAGGGGGGGGAGAACTCTGGAAACACCATATATTTT	CASSQGGENSGNTIYF
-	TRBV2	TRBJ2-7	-	TGTGCCAGCAGTGAACGCAGGACCTACGAGCAGTACTTC	CASSERRTYEQYF
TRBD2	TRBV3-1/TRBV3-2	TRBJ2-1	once	TGTGCCAGCAGCCCCCGGGAGCGGGAAGGGAATGAGCAGTTCTTC	CASSPREREGNEQFF
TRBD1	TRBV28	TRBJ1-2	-	TGTGCCAGCAGAAGACAGGGGTCCTATGGCTACACCTTC	CASRRQGSYGYTF
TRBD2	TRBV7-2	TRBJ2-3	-	TGTGCCAGCTCTTCCGGGGGGGCGAACACAGATACGCAGTATTTT	CASSSGGANTDTQYF
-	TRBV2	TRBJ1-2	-	TGTGCCAGCAATGGACAGCTAGGGGTTCTGAGAGGCTACACCTTC	CASNGQLGVLRGYTF
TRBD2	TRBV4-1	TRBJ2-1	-	TGCGCCAGCAGCCAAGGGACTAGCGGGGGGGCCTTTATCTACAATGAGCAGTTCTTC	CASSQGTSGGAFIYNEQFF
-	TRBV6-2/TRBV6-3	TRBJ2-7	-	TGTGCCAGCAGTTACTCGATGGACAGCCAAGGATACGAGCAGTACTTC	CASSYSMDSQGYEQYF
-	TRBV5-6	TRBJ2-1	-	TGTGCCAGCAGCTTGGGAGGAGTCACGAGCTCCTACAATGAGCAGTTCTTC	CASSLGGVTSSYNEQFF
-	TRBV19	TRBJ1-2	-	TGTGCCAGTAGTGCACAGACAGGTTATGGCTACACCTTC	CASSAQTGYGYTF